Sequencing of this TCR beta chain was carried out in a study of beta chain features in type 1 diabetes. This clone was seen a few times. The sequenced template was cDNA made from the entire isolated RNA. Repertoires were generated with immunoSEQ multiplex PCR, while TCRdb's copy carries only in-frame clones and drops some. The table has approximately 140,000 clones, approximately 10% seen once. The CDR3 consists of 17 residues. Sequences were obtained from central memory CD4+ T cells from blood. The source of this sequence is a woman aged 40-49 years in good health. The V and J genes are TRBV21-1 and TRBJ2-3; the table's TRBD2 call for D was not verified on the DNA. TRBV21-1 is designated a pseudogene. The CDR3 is CASSLRKRGARADTQYF. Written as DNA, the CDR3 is TGTGCCAGCAGCCTCCGAAAGCGGGGGGCCCGGGCAGATACGCAGTATTTT.